The 15 T cell receptor beta chains reported below all come from one sample, sequenced in a study of T cell responses to AZD1222 COVID-19 vaccine. Profiling relied on immunoSEQ multiplex PCR, and the TCRdb table lists in-frame clones only, not all of them. The profile shows approximately 180,000 clones, 88% of them singletons. The specimen was peripheral blood, collected 28 days after the second AZD1222 dose. The receptors were sampled from an adult who received the AZD1222 COVID-19 vaccine.

The chain joins TRBV7-2 to TRBJ2-5; 10 bases map to TRBD1. V trimming: 1 base; J trimming: 2 bases; junction bases outside the gene matches: 4. In germline, CDR1 is SGHTA, CDR2 FQGNSA. This CDR3 is 16 amino acids long. The CDR3 sequence is CASSLGLDRGQETQYF. CDR3 nucleotide sequence: TGTGCCAGCAGCTTAGGTTTGGACAGGGGGCAAGAGACCCAGTACTTC.

CDR3 protein: CASSSEVIVGGIGELFF. CDR3 DNA sequence: TGCGCCAGCAGTTCCGAGGTCATCGTTGGGGGGATCGGGGAGCTGTTTTTT. V and J are TRBV5-1 and TRBJ2-2, with D possibly being TRBD2 (6 bases). CDR1 is SGHRS, CDR2 YFSETQ, per germline. Trimming took 5 bases from V and 7 from J, leaving 24 bases between them. The CDR3 runs to 17 residues.

CDR3 protein: CASSLASGNTIYF. The CDR3 bases are TGTGCCAGCAGCTTGGCCTCTGGAAACACCATATATTTT. The chain joins TRBV5-4 to TRBJ1-3; D is unclear. CDR1 SGHNT and CDR2 YYREEE come from the germline V gene (reference sequence). The CDR3 is 13 amino acids. The V and J ends lost 0 bases and 0 bases respectively, with 1 base between them.

The chain joins TRBV1 to TRBJ2-2; the DNA was not compared with TRBD2, the D call given in the table. TRBV1 is reported as a pseudogene. The CDR3 runs 17 residues. Here the CDR3 reads CTSSQGSGGANTGELFF. CDR3 DNA: TGCACCAGCAGCCAAGGAAGCGGAGGCGCGAACACCGGGGAGCTGTTTTTT.

The genes are TRBV18 and TRBJ2-7, with a weak D call TRBD2 (6 bases). The CDR3 covers 13 residues. Trimming took 6 bases from V and 0 from J, leaving 9 bases between them. Germline CDR1 is KGHSH and CDR2 is LQKENI. CDR3 protein: CASSPGLSYEQYF. The CDR3 nucleotides are TGTGCCAGCTCCCCGGGACTCTCCTACGAGCAGTACTTC.

The chain combines TRBV19 with TRBJ1-2; D gene uncertain. V dropped 4 bases and J dropped 6 bases, with 9 bases sitting between them. This CDR3 comprises 12 residues. Germline CDR1 LNHDA, CDR2 SQIVND (reference sequence). CDR3 sequence: CASSTGMDGYTF. The CDR3 DNA reads as TGTGCCAGTAGTACGGGGATGGATGGCTACACCTTC.

This clone was detected only once. The chain links TRBV7-9 to TRBJ1-2, with 10 bases identical to TRBD1. Germline V gene data show CDR1 as SEHNR and CDR2 as FQNEAQ (reference sequence). This CDR3 is built from 14 residues. V lost 3 bases, J lost 8 bases, and 6 bases stayed unmatched. The DNA of the CDR3 is TGTGCCAGCAGCTTGTCCGGGACAGGGGTCGGCTACACCTTC. Amino acids: CASSLSGTGVGYTF.

V gene TRBV5-1 combines with J gene TRBJ2-2; TRBD2 agrees at 15 bases. Trimming at V came to 3 bases and at J to 2 bases, leaving 2 bases not matched to a gene. The CDR3 runs 17 residues. Per germline, CDR1 SGHRS and CDR2 YFSETQ. The CDR3 DNA follows: TGCGCCAGCAGCTGGACTAGCGGGAGGGTAAACACCGGGGAGCTGTTTTTT. Residues: CASSWTSGRVNTGELFF.

V usage is TRBV9 and J usage is TRBJ2-3, with a possible D match to TRBD2 (6 bases). The germline CDR1 and CDR2 sequences are SGDLS and YYNGEE. The CDR3 is made up of 16 amino acids. The V end was cut by 1 base, the J end by 1 base, with 13 bases between. The CDR3 protein is CASSVYPGLGTDTQYF. CDR3 DNA: TGTGCCAGCAGCGTATATCCGGGACTGGGCACAGATACGCAGTATTTT.

This chain connects TRBV7-2 to TRBJ2-7; 7 positions match TRBD1. Germline values: CDR1 SGHTA, CDR2 FQGNSA. CDR3 size: 12 residues. With 3 bases clipped from V and 4 bases from J, the junction kept 0 bases outside the gene matches. CDR3 nucleotide sequence: TGTGCCAGCAGCTTGACAGGGTACGAGCAGTACTTC. Amino acid sequence: CASSLTGYEQYF.

The chain couples TRBV4-3 to TRBJ1-2, with 8 bases aligning to TRBD1. V lost 1 base, J lost 6 bases, and 7 bases stayed unmatched. The germline CDR1 and CDR2 sequences are LGHNA and YSLEER. This CDR3 has 15 amino acids. The CDR3 nucleotides are TGCGCCAGCAGCCAAGTTCGGACAGGGCGTGATGGCTACACCTTC. It yields the protein CASSQVRTGRDGYTF.

About this clone itself: At the DNA level, this CDR3 is encoded by other sequences in the same sample as well. This chain uses TRBV10-2 with TRBJ2-1; the match to TRBD2 covers 10 bases. Germline loops: CDR1 WSHSY, CDR2 SAAADI. The CDR3 runs to 14 residues. J lost 3 bases, V lost 4 bases, and 0 bases had no gene match. The CDR3 DNA reads as TGCGCCAGCAGTGGGACTAGCGGCTACAATGAGCAGTTCTTC. This gives the protein CASSGTSGYNEQFF.

The chain couples TRBV28 to TRBJ1-5; the match to TRBD1 covers 9 bases. J lost 1 base, V lost 6 bases, and 4 bases had no gene match. The CDR3 runs 15 residues. Germline lookup yields CDR1 MDHEN and CDR2 SYDVKM. CDR3 DNA sequence: TGTGCCAGCAGGCCACAGGGGGCGAGCAATCAGCCCCAGCATTTT. Translation gives CASRPQGASNQPQHF.

This chain connects TRBV28 to TRBJ2-2, with no clear D. V shed 1 base and J shed 6 bases, with 6 bases lying between them. Looked up from germline, CDR1 is MDHEN and CDR2 is SYDVKM. CDR3 length equals 13 residues. This CDR3 is CASSLYRAGELFF. Here the CDR3 DNA reads TGTGCCAGCAGTTTATACCGCGCCGGGGAGCTGTTTTTT.

The CDR3 bases are TGTGCCAGTAGTATAGGGGGCCCGGGGCAAGAGACCCAGTACTTC. It specifies CASSIGGPGQETQYF. This sequence joins TRBV19 and TRBJ2-5; the D gene could be TRBD1 or TRBD2 (5 bases each). From germline, CDR1 is LNHDA and CDR2 SQIVND (reference sequence). The CDR3 loop spans 15 amino acids. Trimming pared 1 base from V and 2 bases from J, leaving 11 bases between.